These T cell receptor beta chains were read from a single sample in a study of T cell changes during pregnancy in multiple sclerosis. Assay: immunoSEQ multiplex PCR; the TCRdb copy retains only in-frame clones and omits some. The sample carries 70,000 to 95,000 clones, around 90% recorded once. The sample consisted of peripheral blood, taken in the second trimester of pregnancy. Every receptor here comes from a female donor in good health, enrolled as a control in a pregnancy study. CDR3s include the opening cysteine and the closing phenylalanine or tryptophan. The D gene is left open where the match is weak. Part of the rows lack a size; the others show once, few, many or a class for expanded clones.

v_gene	abundance	d_gene	j_gene	CDR3nt	CDR3aa
TRBV14	once	NA	TRBJ1-5	TGTGCCAGCAGCCAACGAGGGAATCAGCCCCAGCATTTT	CASSQRGNQPQHF
TRBV4-3	NA	TRBD1	TRBJ2-7	TGCGCCAGCAGCCAGTACAGGGGAAACTCCTACGAGCAGTACTTC	CASSQYRGNSYEQYF
TRBV16	NA	TRBD1	TRBJ1-5	TGTGCCAGCAGAAAGACAGGGGATCAGCCCCAGCATTTT	CASRKTGDQPQHF
TRBV5-1	once	NA	TRBJ1-1	TGCGCCAGCAGCTCCCCAGACTTGAACACTGAAGCTTTCTTT	CASSSPDLNTEAFF
TRBV19	NA	TRBD1	TRBJ1-5	TGTGCCAGTAGTATAGAGGTGGGCAGGGGGCACCAGCCCCAGCATTTT	CASSIEVGRGHQPQHF
TRBV5-1	NA	TRBD2	TRBJ2-7	TGCGCCAGCAGCTTGGGCGGGGGTGTTGGGTACGAGCAGTACTTC	CASSLGGGVGYEQYF
TRBV7-6	NA	NA	TRBJ1-6	TGTGCCAGCAGGGGCCCGGGCGACAGGTCACCCCTCCACTTT	CASRGPGDRSPLHF
TRBV4-3	NA	TRBD1	TRBJ1-2	TGCGCCAGCAGCCAAGAGCGAACAGGGGGCGTCGGCTACACCTTC	CASSQERTGGVGYTF
TRBV18	once	TRBD1	TRBJ2-2	TGTGCCAGCTCACCCCAAGCCGGGACAGGGTGGACCGGGGAGCTGTTTTTT	CASSPQAGTGWTGELFF
TRBV4-2	NA	TRBD1	TRBJ1-2	TGTGCCAGCAGCCAAGAAGGCACAGGGGGCGCGAGCTATGGCTACACCTTC	CASSQEGTGGASYGYTF
TRBV4-1	NA	NA	TRBJ1-4	TGCGCCAGCAGCCAGTACAGGGTTTCTTCTGAAAAACTGTTTTTT	CASSQYRVSSEKLFF
TRBV6-5	NA	TRBD1	TRBJ1-1	TGTGCCAGCAGTTACTCGAACTCAGGGGGCACTGAAGCTTTCTTT	CASSYSNSGGTEAFF
TRBV7-2	NA	NA	TRBJ1-5	TGTGCCAGCAGCTTACAGGGCAGGGTCAGCAATCAGCCCCAGCATTTT	CASSLQGRVSNQPQHF
TRBV4-1	few	NA	TRBJ1-6	TGCGCCAGCAGCCGGGCGGGGTACACATCCTATAATTCACCCCTCCACTTT	CASSRAGYTSYNSPLHF
TRBV28	NA	NA	TRBJ1-2	TGTGCCAGCAGTTTACAGGGGAGTCGTGGCTACACCTTC	CASSLQGSRGYTF
TRBV30	NA	TRBD1	TRBJ1-2	TGTGCCTGGGGGACAGGGTTTGGCTACACCTTC	CAWGTGFGYTF
TRBV15	NA	TRBD2	TRBJ2-3	TGTGCCACCAGCAGAGACCTAGCGGGGGGAACAGATACGCAGTATTTT	CATSRDLAGGTDTQYF
TRBV19	many	TRBD1	TRBJ2-5	TGTGCCAGTAGCATAGGGACAGGGTACCAAGAGACCCAGTACTTC	CASSIGTGYQETQYF
TRBV10-2	NA	TRBD1	TRBJ1-1	TGCGCCAGCGAGACAGGGATGGGGAACACTGAAGCTTTCTTT	CASETGMGNTEAFF
TRBV4-1	NA	NA	TRBJ1-6	TGCGCCAGCAGCCGGGGGGAAGAGGGAGCACCCCTCCACTTT	CASSRGEEGAPLHF
TRBV5-4	NA	TRBD1	TRBJ1-1	TGTGCCAGCAGCTCAGGGCCCCGGGACAGGGGGCGGGAAGCTTTCTTT	CASSSGPRDRGREAFF
TRBV28	NA	NA	TRBJ2-5	TGTGCCAGCGTCACAGAAGAGACCCAGTACTTC	CASVTEETQYF
TRBV4-3	NA	TRBD2	TRBJ2-5	TGCGCCAGCAGCACCCGGGGGGGCGGGGTCCGGGAGACCCAGTACTTC	CASSTRGGGVRETQYF
TRBV19	NA	NA	TRBJ1-6	TGTGCCAGTAGTCAACAGGGCCTCGGCGGTAATTCACCCCTCCACTTT	CASSQQGLGGNSPLHF
TRBV19	NA	NA	TRBJ1-6	TGTGCCAGTAGTAGGGAGGGAACGTTCTCCTATAATTCACCCCTCCACTTT	CASSREGTFSYNSPLHF
TRBV28	NA	NA	TRBJ1-1	TGTGCCAGCAGTTTAATTGATGCAGGCCGGAACACTGAAGCTTTCTTT	CASSLIDAGRNTEAFF
TRBV7-9	NA	TRBD2	TRBJ2-1	TGTGCCAGCAGCTTCAGCGGGGAACTGCCGCTCTTC	CASSFSGELPLF
TRBV6-4	NA	TRBD2	TRBJ2-3	TGTGCCAGCAGTGAGGGACTAGCGGCCGATACGCAGTATTTT	CASSEGLAADTQYF
TRBV19	NA	NA	TRBJ2-2	TGTGCCAGTAGCACCAATACAGGGTCCGGGGAGCTGTTTTTT	CASSTNTGSGELFF
TRBV7-3	NA	NA	TRBJ2-2	TGTGCCAGCAGCTTATGGTCCCCGGGATCCGGGGAGCTGTTTTTT	CASSLWSPGSGELFF
TRBV29-1	NA	NA	TRBJ1-2	TGCAGCGTTTCGGCAGGGTGGAATGGCTACACCTTC	CSVSAGWNGYTF
TRBV5-1	NA	TRBD2	TRBJ2-1	TGCGCCAGCAGCTTGTGGGGGGGGGATGAGCAGTTCTTC	CASSLWGGDEQFF
TRBV9	NA	TRBD1	TRBJ1-2	TGTGCCAGCAGCGTAGCGAGGACAGGGTTGTCGGGATCGGGGCTCTATGGCTACACCTTC	CASSVARTGLSGSGLYGYTF
TRBV6-1	NA	TRBD1	TRBJ2-3	TGTGCCAGCAGCGAGGACAGGGGGCCCAATACGCAGTATTTT	CASSEDRGPNTQYF
TRBV4-2	NA	TRBD1	TRBJ2-5	TGTGCCAGTACTGGGACAGACCAAGAGACCCAGTACTTC	CASTGTDQETQYF
TRBV7-9	NA	NA	TRBJ2-1	TGTGCCAGCAGCTTAGATATGACAAACAATGAGCAGTTCTTC	CASSLDMTNNEQFF
TRBV7-2	NA	TRBD1	TRBJ1-2	TGTGCCAGCAGCTTCCAGGGGGCGAGTGGCTACACCTTC	CASSFQGASGYTF
TRBV28	NA	NA	TRBJ1-6	TGTGCCAGCAGTTTAACCCCTACGGCCTATAATTCACCCCTCCACTTT	CASSLTPTAYNSPLHF
TRBV29-1	NA	NA	TRBJ2-7	TGCAGCGTTCAACCGGGTCCTAGCCCTGAGCAGTACTTC	CSVQPGPSPEQYF
TRBV18	NA	NA	TRBJ1-1	TGTGCCAGCTCACCGAGCAACCTGAACACTGAAGCTTTCTTT	CASSPSNLNTEAFF
TRBV6-6	NA	TRBD1	TRBJ1-3	TGTGCCAGCAGCCTCAGGGGGCAGGGTGGAAACACCATATATTTT	CASSLRGQGGNTIYF
TRBV5-4	NA	NA	TRBJ1-2	TGTGCCAGCAGCTCCTTTACAGTTTATGGCTACACCTTC	CASSSFTVYGYTF
TRBV7-8	NA	NA	TRBJ2-1	TGTGCCAGCAGCATCAGAGAACAGCCGAATCCTCTCTACAATGAGCAGTTCTTC	CASSIREQPNPLYNEQFF
TRBV6-1	NA	NA	TRBJ1-2	TGTGCCAGCAGTGTCTTCGTCGGACTGGAAGGCTACACCTTC	CASSVFVGLEGYTF
TRBV6-1	NA	TRBD1	TRBJ1-1	TGTGCCAGCAGGGGGACAGCTGAAGCTTTCTTT	CASRGTAEAFF
TRBV6-1	NA	NA	TRBJ1-2	TGTGCCAGCAGTGTCCACAGGGCCTCTAACTATGGCTACACCTTC	CASSVHRASNYGYTF
TRBV29-1	NA	TRBD1	TRBJ2-1	TGCAGCGCCCGAAGCCCGGACAGGGGAACCTACAATGAGCAGTTCTTC	CSARSPDRGTYNEQFF
TRBV4-3	NA	TRBD1	TRBJ1-4	TGCGCCAGCAGCCCGGGACAGGGGGCTGAAAAACTGTTTTTT	CASSPGQGAEKLFF
TRBV6-4	NA	TRBD1	TRBJ2-1	TGTGCCAGCAGTGACCGGGACAGCTTTGTGGATGAGCAGTTCTTC	CASSDRDSFVDEQFF
TRBV27	NA	NA	TRBJ2-1	TGTGCCAGCACCGAAGCCAATGAGCAGTTCTTC	CASTEANEQFF
TRBV7-2	NA	NA	TRBJ2-6	TGTGCCAGCAGCCAGGACAGTATGTCCGGGGCCAACGTCCTGACTTTC	CASSQDSMSGANVLTF
TRBV4-3	NA	TRBD1	TRBJ1-2	TGCGCCAGCAGCCAATATTCAGGGGGAGACTATGGCTACACCTTC	CASSQYSGGDYGYTF
TRBV12-5	NA	NA	TRBJ1-1	TGTGCTAGTGGCCGTACCCAGGGGTCCACTGAAGCTTTCTTT	CASGRTQGSTEAFF
TRBV7-6	NA	TRBD1	TRBJ1-2	TGTGCCAGCAGCGTTGGGACAGACAATTCCTATGGCTACACCTTC	CASSVGTDNSYGYTF
TRBV2	few	NA	TRBJ1-6	TGTGCCAGCAGACCAGCGGGACTGAACTATAATTCACCCCTCCACTTT	CASRPAGLNYNSPLHF
TRBV10-3	NA	NA	TRBJ1-5	TGTGCCATCAGTGAGTCTGCGGCTGCGGTCAATCAGCCCCAGCATTTT	CAISESAAAVNQPQHF
TRBV29-1	medium-sized	TRBD1	TRBJ1-1	TGCAGCGTAGTGGACAGGAGAATCATGAACACTGAAGCTTTCTTT	CSVVDRRIMNTEAFF
TRBV4-1	NA	NA	TRBJ1-1	TGCGCCAGTATACAGGAAACTGCATCGAACACTGAAGCTTTCTTT	CASIQETASNTEAFF
TRBV7-9	once	NA	TRBJ1-3	TGTGCCAGCAGCTTAGGACCAGGGGCAGGAAACACCATATATTTT	CASSLGPGAGNTIYF